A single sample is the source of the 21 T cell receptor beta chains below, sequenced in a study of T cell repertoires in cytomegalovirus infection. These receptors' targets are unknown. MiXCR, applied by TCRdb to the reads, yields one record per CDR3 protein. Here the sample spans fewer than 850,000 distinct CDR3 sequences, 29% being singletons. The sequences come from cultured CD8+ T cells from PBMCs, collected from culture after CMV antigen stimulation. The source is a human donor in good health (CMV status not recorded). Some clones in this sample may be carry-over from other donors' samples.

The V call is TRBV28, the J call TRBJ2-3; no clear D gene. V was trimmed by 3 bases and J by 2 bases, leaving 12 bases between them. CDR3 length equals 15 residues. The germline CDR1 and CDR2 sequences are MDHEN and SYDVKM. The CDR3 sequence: CASSLDSHFTDTQYF. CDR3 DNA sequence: TGTGCCAGCAGTTTGGATTCCCATTTCACAGATACGCAGTATTTT.

The CDR3 coding sequence is TGTGCCAGTAGTACGAATAACCCGAACGGAGAAGCTTTCTTT. The encoded protein is CASSTNNPNGEAFF. The rearrangement uses TRBV19 and TRBJ1-1; the D is unclear. Trimming took 4 bases from V and 8 from J, leaving 17 bases between them. The CDR3 sequence is 14 residues long. CDR1 and CDR2 (germline): LNHDA, SQIVND (reference sequence).

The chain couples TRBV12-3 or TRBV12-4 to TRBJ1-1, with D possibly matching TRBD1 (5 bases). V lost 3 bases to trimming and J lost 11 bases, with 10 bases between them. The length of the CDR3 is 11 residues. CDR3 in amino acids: CASSLGERAFF. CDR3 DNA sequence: TGTGCCAGCAGTTTGGGGGAGCGGGCTTTCTTT.

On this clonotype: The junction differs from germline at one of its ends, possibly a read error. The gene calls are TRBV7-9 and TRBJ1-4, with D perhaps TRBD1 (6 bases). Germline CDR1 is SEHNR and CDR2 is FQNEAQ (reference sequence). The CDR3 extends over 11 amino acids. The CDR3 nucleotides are TGTGTCCGCAGCACCCGGGGGCAGCTACTTTTT. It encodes CVRSTRGQLLF.

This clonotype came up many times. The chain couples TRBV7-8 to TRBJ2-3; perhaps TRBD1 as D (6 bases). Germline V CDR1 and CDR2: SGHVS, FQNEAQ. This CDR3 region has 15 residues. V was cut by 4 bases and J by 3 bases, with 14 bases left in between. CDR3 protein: CASSSQGFGTDTQYF. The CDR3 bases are TGTGCCAGCAGCTCACAGGGATTCGGGACAGATACGCAGTATTTT. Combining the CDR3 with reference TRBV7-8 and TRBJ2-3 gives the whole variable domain GAGVSQSPRYKVAKRGQDVALRCDPISGHVSLFWYQQALGQGPEFLTYFQNEAQLDKSGLPSDRFFAERPEGSVSTLKIQRTQQEDSAVYLCASSSQGFGTDTQYFGPGTRLTVL.

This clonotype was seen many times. CDR3 in DNA: TGTGCCAGCAGTTTAGGGGGCGGGGAGCTGTTTTTT. Protein sequence: CASSLGGGELFF. This sequence joins TRBV12-3 or TRBV12-4 and TRBJ2-2; D ambiguous. CDR3 length equals 12 residues. With 1 base removed from V and 7 bases from J, the gap between germline ends came to 4 bases.

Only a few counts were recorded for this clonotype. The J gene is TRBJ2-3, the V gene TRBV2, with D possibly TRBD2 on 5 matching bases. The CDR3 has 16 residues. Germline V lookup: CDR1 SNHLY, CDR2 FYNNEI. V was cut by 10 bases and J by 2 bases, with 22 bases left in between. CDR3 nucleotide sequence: TGTGCCATCCCCATGACCCCCGGGGTATCCACAGATACGCAGTATTTT. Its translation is CAIPMTPGVSTDTQYF. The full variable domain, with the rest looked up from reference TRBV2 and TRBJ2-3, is EPEVTQTPSHQVTQMGQEVILRCVPISNHLYFYWYRQILGQKVEFLVSFYNNEISEKSEIFDDQFSVERPDGSNFTLKIRSTKLEDSAMYFCAIPMTPGVSTDTQYFGPGTRLTVL.

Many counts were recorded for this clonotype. For the CDR3, the DNA is TGCGCCAGCAGCTTCTCCTATACACGGGCCGGGGATGGCTACACCTTC. It yields the protein CASSFSYTRAGDGYTF. The chain combines TRBV5-1 with TRBJ1-2; D unclear. Germline V CDR1 and CDR2: SGHRS, YFSETQ. The CDR3 is 16 amino acids. Trimming left V 2 bases short and J 6 bases short, with 20 bases between.

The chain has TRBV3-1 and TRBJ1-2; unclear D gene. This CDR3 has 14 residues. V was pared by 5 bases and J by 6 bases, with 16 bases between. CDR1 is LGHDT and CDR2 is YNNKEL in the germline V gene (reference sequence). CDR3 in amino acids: CASSEGYRENGYTF. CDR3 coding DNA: TGTGCCAGCAGCGAGGGATACCGGGAGAATGGCTACACCTTC.

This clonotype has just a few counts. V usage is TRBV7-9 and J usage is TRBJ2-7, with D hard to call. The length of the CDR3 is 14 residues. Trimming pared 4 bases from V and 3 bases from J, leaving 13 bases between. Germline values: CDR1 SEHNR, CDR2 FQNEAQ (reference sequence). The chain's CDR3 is CASSSPDKFYEQYV. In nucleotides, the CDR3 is TGTGCCAGCAGCTCCCCCGACAAGTTCTACGAGCAGTACGTC.

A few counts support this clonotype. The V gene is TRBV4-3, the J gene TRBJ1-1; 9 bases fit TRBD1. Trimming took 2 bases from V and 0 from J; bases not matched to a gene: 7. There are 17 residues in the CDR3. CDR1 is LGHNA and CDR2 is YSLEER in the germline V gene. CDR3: CASSQHRGLRMNTEAFF. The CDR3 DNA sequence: TGCGCCAGCAGCCAACACAGGGGGCTTCGCATGAACACTGAAGCTTTCTTT.

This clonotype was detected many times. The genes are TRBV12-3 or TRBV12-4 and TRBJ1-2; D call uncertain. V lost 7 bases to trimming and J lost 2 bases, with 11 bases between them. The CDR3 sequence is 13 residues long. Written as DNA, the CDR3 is TGTGCCAGCACCCCGGGAGGGAACTATGGCTACACCTTC. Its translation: CASTPGGNYGYTF.

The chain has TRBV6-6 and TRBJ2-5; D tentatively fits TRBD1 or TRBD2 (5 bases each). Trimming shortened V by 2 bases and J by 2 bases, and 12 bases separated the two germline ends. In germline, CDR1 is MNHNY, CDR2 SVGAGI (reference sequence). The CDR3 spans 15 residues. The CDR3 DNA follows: TGTGCCAGCAGTTACATCCGGGGCCGACAAGAGACCCAGTACTTC. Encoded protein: CASSYIRGRQETQYF.

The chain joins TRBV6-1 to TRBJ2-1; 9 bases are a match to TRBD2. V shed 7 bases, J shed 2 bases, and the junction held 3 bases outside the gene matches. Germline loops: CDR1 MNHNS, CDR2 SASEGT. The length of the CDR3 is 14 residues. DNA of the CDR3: TGTGCCAGCAACGAGCGGGGGGCCTACAATGAGCAGTTCTTC. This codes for CASNERGAYNEQFF.

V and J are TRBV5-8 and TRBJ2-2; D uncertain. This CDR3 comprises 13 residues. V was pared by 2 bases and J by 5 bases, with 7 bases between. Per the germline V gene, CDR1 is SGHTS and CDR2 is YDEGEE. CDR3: CASSLLTTGELFF. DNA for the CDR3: TGTGCCAGCAGCTTATTAACTACCGGGGAGCTGTTTTTT. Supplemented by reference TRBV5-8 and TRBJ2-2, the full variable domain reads EAGVTQSPTHLIKTRGQQATLRCSPISGHTSVYWYQQALGLGLQFLLWYDEGEERNRGNFPPRFSGRQFPNYSSELNVNALELEDSALYLCASSLLTTGELFFGEGSRLTVL.

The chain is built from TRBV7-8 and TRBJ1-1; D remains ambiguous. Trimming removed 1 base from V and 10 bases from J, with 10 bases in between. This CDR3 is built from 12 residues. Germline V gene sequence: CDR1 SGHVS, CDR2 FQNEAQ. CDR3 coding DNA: TGTGCCAGCAGCTTAGAAGGGCCTGGAGCTTTCTTT. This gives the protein CASSLEGPGAFF.

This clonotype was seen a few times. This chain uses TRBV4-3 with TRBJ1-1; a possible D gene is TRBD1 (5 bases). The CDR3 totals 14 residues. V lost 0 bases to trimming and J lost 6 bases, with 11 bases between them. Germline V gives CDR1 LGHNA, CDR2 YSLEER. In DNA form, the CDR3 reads TGCGCCAGCAGCCAAGATGTTGGGGACGCTGAAGCTTTCTTT. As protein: CASSQDVGDAEAFF.

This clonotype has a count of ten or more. The CDR3 spells CASSLRGTGNQPQHF. The CDR3 DNA sequence: TGTGCCAGCAGCTTAAGGGGGACAGGGAATCAGCCCCAGCATTTT. V is TRBV7-2 and J is TRBJ1-5, with TRBD1 identical over 9 bases. CDR3 length equals 15 residues. V shed 2 bases and J 4 bases; nucleotides not matched to a gene: 3. Per the germline V gene, CDR1 is SGHTA and CDR2 is FQGNSA.

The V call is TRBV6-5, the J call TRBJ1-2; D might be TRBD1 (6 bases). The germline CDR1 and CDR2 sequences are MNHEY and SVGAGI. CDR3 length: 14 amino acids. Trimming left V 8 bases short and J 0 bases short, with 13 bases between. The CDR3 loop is CASGGPLANYGYTF. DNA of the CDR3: TGTGCCAGCGGGGGGCCCTTAGCTAACTATGGCTACACCTTC.

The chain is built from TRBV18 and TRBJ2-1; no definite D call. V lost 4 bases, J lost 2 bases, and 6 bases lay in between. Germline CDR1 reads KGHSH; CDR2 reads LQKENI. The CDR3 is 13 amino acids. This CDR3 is CASSRETYNEQFF. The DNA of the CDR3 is TGTGCCAGCTCACGGGAAACCTACAATGAGCAGTTCTTC.

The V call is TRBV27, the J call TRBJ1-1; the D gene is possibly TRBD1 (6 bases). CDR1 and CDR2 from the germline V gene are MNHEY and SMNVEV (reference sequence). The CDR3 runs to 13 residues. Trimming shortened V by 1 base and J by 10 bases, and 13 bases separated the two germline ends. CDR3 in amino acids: CASSLLGGLVAFF. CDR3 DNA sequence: TGTGCCAGCAGTTTATTAGGGGGGCTCGTAGCTTTCTTT.